This T cell receptor (beta chain) was observed in a study of cytomegalovirus exposure and HLA in healthy donors. Primers included in the PCR were 60 Vbeta and 13 Jbeta primers. This table comes from immunoSEQ multiplex PCR, and its TCRdb copy is limited to in-frame clones, with some not included. In the table there are 160,000 or so clones, 75% to 90% of which are singletons. The CDR3 length is 15 residues. The V and J ends lost 0 bases and 0 bases respectively, with 8 bases between them. Germline loops: CDR1 SGHRS, CDR2 YFSETQ. The chain has TRBV5-1 and TRBJ2-3; tentative D call: TRBD1 (5 bases). The clonotype was recovered from a man aged 50 or older in good health and CMV-seropositive. The sequencing sample was made of PBMCs. CDR3 region: CASSLEGKSTDTQYF. DNA for the CDR3: TGCGCCAGCAGCTTGGAGGGGAAGAGCACAGATACGCAGTATTTT.